What follows is one T cell receptor (beta chain) and its context. The antigen is undetermined. Primers: 60 Vbeta forward and 13 Jbeta reverse. Authors' data handling: About 12 million shared chains were among the about 80 million unique TCR beta chains that a later analysis counted. The repertoire was sequenced with immunoSEQ multiplex PCR; TCRdb's copy has only in-frame clones and lacks some. For V, J and clone size, that table is used; D and trimming come from the DNA. The table lists hundreds of thousands of clones, approximately 78% of them singletons, with about 3.1% in the top ten. This entry comes from a study of cytomegalovirus exposure and HLA in healthy donors. General observations from the study: Among the CMV-associated chains, a few were confirmed in vitro as specific for CMV antigens. Researchers reportedly found TCR beta sequences accurately predicted most subjects' HLA-A and HLA-B alleles. A prior analysis recorded that most TCR beta V segments were productive about 87% or about 30% of the time.

The germline V gene encodes CDR1 SEHNR and CDR2 FQNEAQ (reference sequence). The CDR3 has 11 residues. The ends were cut back, 1 base at V and 12 bases at J, with 7 bases in the middle. This clonotype was obtained from a man aged 25-45 years in good health and CMV-seronegative. The chain couples TRBV7-9 to TRBJ2-4, with D unclear. Sequenced material: PBMCs. The CDR3 spells CASSLDGSQYF. The DNA for the CDR3 is TGTGCCAGCAGCTTAGATGGCAGTCAGTACTTC.